One sample yielded the 21 T cell receptor beta chains listed below, sequenced in a study of cytomegalovirus exposure and HLA in healthy donors. The PCR ran on 60 Vbeta and 13 Jbeta primers. The table came from immunoSEQ multiplex PCR; TCRdb's copy has only in-frame clones and leaves some out. Here the sample spans a few hundred thousand clones, about 80% being singletons. The sequenced material came from PBMCs. The receptors derive from a woman aged 55 to 70 in good health and CMV-seropositive.

The chain employs TRBV29-1 and TRBJ1-4; D remains unclear. Trimming took 3 bases from V and 8 from J, leaving 13 bases between them. This CDR3 is built from 13 residues. The V gene's germline CDR1 is SQVTM and CDR2 ANQGSEA. The CDR3 loop is CSVEDYTGEKLFF. In DNA form, the CDR3 reads TGCAGCGTTGAGGACTACACGGGGGAAAAACTGTTTTTT.

The rearrangement links TRBV6-5 to TRBJ2-7; 9 bases align to TRBD2. Germline values: CDR1 MNHEY, CDR2 SVGAGI. The ends lost 0 bases at V and 3 bases at J; junction bases unmatched: 6. CDR3 length: 16 residues. CDR3 nucleotide sequence: TGTGCCAGCAGTTACTCTCGGCTAGCGGGAAGCTACGAGCAGTACTTC. Amino acid sequence: CASSYSRLAGSYEQYF.

The CDR3 loop is CASGGQGGSYEQYF. For the CDR3, the DNA is TGTGCCAGCGGGGGACAGGGAGGGTCCTACGAGCAGTACTTC. V usage is TRBV6-5 and J usage is TRBJ2-7; TRBD1 agrees at 9 bases. Germline-derived CDR1 and CDR2 are MNHEY and SVGAGI. Losses at the gene ends were 8 bases for V and 1 base for J; bases not matched to a gene: 6. This CDR3 contains 14 residues.

This sequence joins TRBV28 and TRBJ1-1, with D perhaps matching TRBD1 (6 bases). The CDR3 totals 13 residues. The germline V and J ends were trimmed by 5 bases and 3 bases, with 10 bases remaining between them. In germline, CDR1 is MDHEN, CDR2 SYDVKM. The CDR3 here is CASSTGQHTEAFF. DNA of the CDR3: TGTGCCAGCAGTACCGGACAGCACACTGAAGCTTTCTTT.

The chain recombines TRBV30 with TRBJ1-4; D possibly corresponds to TRBD1 (6 bases). V shed 0 bases and J shed 8 bases, with 10 bases lying between them. CDR1 GTSNPN and CDR2 SVGIG come from the germline V gene (reference sequence). The CDR3 covers 13 residues. The CDR3 region has the DNA TGTGCCTGGAGTGTAAAAGGGACAGAAAAACTGTTTTTT. Protein sequence: CAWSVKGTEKLFF.

The V gene is TRBV6-1, the J gene TRBJ2-7, with 9 bases fitting TRBD1. This CDR3 has 15 amino acids. Germline CDR1 reads MNHNS; CDR2 reads SASEGT. The junction had 9 bases not matched to a gene; V was cut back by 7 bases and J by 2 bases. In DNA form, the CDR3 reads TGTGCCAGCAAGGGACAGGGCGTGAGGACCTACGAGCAGTACTTC. It is translated as CASKGQGVRTYEQYF.

The chain links TRBV11-3 to TRBJ2-5; 9 bases are a match to TRBD1. CDR1 and CDR2 from the germline V gene are SGHNT and YENEEA. V dropped 5 bases and J dropped 3; count of bases not matched to a gene: 13. The CDR3 is 17 amino acids. The CDR3 bases are TGTGCCAGCAGCCCCGGGGTAACCGGGACAGGGAAAGAGACCCAGTACTTC. This codes for CASSPGVTGTGKETQYF.

This clone was seen a single time. This chain links TRBV14 with TRBJ2-7; tentative D call: TRBD2 (6 bases). Germline lookup yields CDR1 SGHDN and CDR2 FVKESK. The CDR3 totals 16 residues. Trimming shortened V by 1 base and J by 0 bases, and 13 bases separated the two germline ends. The CDR3: CASSQGAYGSSYEQYF. The DNA for the CDR3 is TGTGCCAGCAGCCAAGGGGCTTACGGGAGCTCCTACGAGCAGTACTTC.

The chain combines TRBV29-1 with TRBJ2-7, with 8 bases fitting TRBD1. CDR3 length: 14 residues. Germline V gene lookup returns CDR1 SQVTM and CDR2 ANQGSEA. V gave up 6 bases and J gave up 1 base; unmatched junction bases: 8. The CDR3 DNA is TGCAGCGTAGGACAGGGTGAATGGTCCTACGAGCAGTACTTC. Protein product: CSVGQGEWSYEQYF.

The chain combines TRBV19 with TRBJ2-1; 8 bases map to TRBD2. With 3 bases clipped from V and 8 bases from J, the junction kept 3 bases outside the gene matches. The CDR3 consists of 13 residues. Per the germline V gene, CDR1 is LNHDA and CDR2 is SQIVND (reference sequence). The CDR3 DNA follows: TGTGCCAGTAGTATGGGACTAGTGGATGAGCAGTTCTTC. It yields the protein CASSMGLVDEQFF.

This chain uses TRBV7-7 with TRBJ2-5; a possible D gene is TRBD1 (5 bases). The V gene lost 5 bases and the J gene lost 5 bases, with 12 bases spanning the gap. Germline CDR1 is SSHAT and CDR2 is FNYEAQ (reference sequence). The CDR3 is made up of 13 amino acids. CDR3 loop: CASSLGHLETQYF. The CDR3 bases are TGTGCCAGCAGCCTAGGACATTTGGAGACCCAGTACTTC.

The chain uses TRBV6-1 and TRBJ2-3; D is perhaps TRBD1 (6 bases). Trimming shortened V by 6 bases and J by 0 bases, and 13 bases separated the two germline ends. The V gene's germline CDR1 is MNHNS and CDR2 SASEGT. The CDR3 loop spans 15 amino acids. CDR3 in amino acids: CASSRTGWSTDTQYF. The CDR3 DNA follows: TGTGCCAGCAGCCGAACAGGGTGGAGCACAGATACGCAGTATTTT.

The CDR3 spells CASSPPGGGSSTDTQYF. The CDR3 coding sequence is TGTGCCAGCAGCCCCCCGGGAGGGGGGTCTAGCACAGATACGCAGTATTTT. This chain connects TRBV7-9 to TRBJ2-3; TRBD2 agrees at 8 bases. This CDR3 has 17 residues. J gave up 0 bases and V 5 bases, and 10 bases lay outside the gene matches. The germline CDR1 and CDR2 sequences are SEHNR and FQNEAQ (reference sequence).

V gene TRBV2 combines with J gene TRBJ2-1, with a possible D match to TRBD2 (6 bases). CDR3 length: 13 residues. The germline V gene has CDR1 SNHLY and CDR2 FYNNEI. The V and J ends lost 3 bases and 10 bases respectively, with 13 bases between them. The CDR3 reads CASSDVGGREQFF. CDR3 bases: TGTGCCAGCAGTGATGTGGGGGGAAGAGAGCAGTTCTTC.

The chain links TRBV7-8 to TRBJ2-7, with D tentatively TRBD2 (6 bases). This CDR3 is 15 amino acids long. The germline gives CDR1 SGHVS, CDR2 FQNEAQ. Deletions cut 1 base from V and 1 base from J, with 11 bases between. The CDR3 DNA follows: TGTGCCAGCAGCTTAGAGCCTAGCGAGTCCTACGAGCAGTACTTC. Protein sequence: CASSLEPSESYEQYF.

This chain links TRBV27 with TRBJ2-1; TRBD2 matches 11 bases. The CDR3 extends over 15 amino acids. Germline CDR1 reads MNHEY; CDR2 reads SMNVEV (reference sequence). After removal of 2 bases from V and 6 bases from J, the junction contained 3 bases not matched to a gene. The CDR3 nucleotides read TGTGCCAGCAGTTTACGGCTAGCGGGAGGCAATGAGCAGTTCTTC. Translated: CASSLRLAGGNEQFF.

V gene TRBV2 combines with J gene TRBJ2-1; D is perhaps TRBD2 (7 bases). Trimming stripped 5 bases from V and 6 bases from J, with 20 bases between. The CDR3 is 16 amino acids. Germline values: CDR1 SNHLY, CDR2 FYNNEI. CDR3 nucleotide sequence: TGTGCCAGCAGTACGAGGGACACACGACTAGCCAATGAGCAGTTCTTC. This sequence encodes CASSTRDTRLANEQFF.

The genes are TRBV18 and TRBJ2-2, with TRBD1 matching 7 bases. With V trimmed by 0 bases and J by 0 bases, 4 bases remained unmatched. Germline CDR1 and CDR2: KGHSH and LQKENI. This CDR3 has 17 amino acids. CDR3 DNA sequence: TGTGCCAGCTCACCACCGCTAGGGGGCCCGAACACCGGGGAGCTGTTTTTT. It is translated as CASSPPLGGPNTGELFF.

V gene TRBV7-9 combines with J gene TRBJ1-5, with no clear D. The germline V and J ends were trimmed by 5 bases and 5 bases, with 7 bases remaining between them. This CDR3 has 12 amino acids. The germline V gene has CDR1 SEHNR and CDR2 FQNEAQ (reference sequence). Written as DNA, the CDR3 is TGTGCCAGCAGCCATAGTGATCAGCCCCAGCATTTT. It codes for CASSHSDQPQHF.

The chain recombines TRBV30 with TRBJ1-1, with 8 positions matching TRBD1. The CDR3 sequence is 12 residues long. V trimming: 8 bases; J trimming: 2 bases; junction bases outside the gene matches: 4. Per the germline V gene, CDR1 is GTSNPN and CDR2 is SVGIG (reference sequence). The CDR3 is CASDRGNTEAFF. The CDR3 bases are TGTGCCAGCGACAGGGGCAACACTGAAGCTTTCTTT. Full variable domain (remainder filled in from reference TRBV30 and TRBJ1-1): SQTIHQWPATLVQPVGSPLSLECTVEGTSNPNLYWYRQAAGRGLQLLFYSVGIGQISSEVPQNLSASRPQDRQFILSSKKLLLSDSGFYLCASDRGNTEAFFGQGTRLTVV.

This clone has just one count. The chain employs TRBV11-3 and TRBJ1-3, with unresolved D. There are 14 residues in the CDR3. V lost 1 base to trimming and J lost 8 bases, with 12 bases between them. CDR1 and CDR2 from the germline V gene are SGHNT and YENEEA. CDR3: CASSLGGSRDTIYF. DNA of the CDR3: TGTGCCAGCAGCTTAGGAGGGAGTCGGGACACCATATATTTT. The full variable domain, rest sourced from reference TRBV11-3 and TRBJ1-3, is EAGVVQSPRYKIIEKKQPVAFWCNPISGHNTLYWYLQNLGQGPELLIRYENEEAVDDSQLPKDRFSAERLKGVDSTLKIQPAELGDSAVYLCASSLGGSRDTIYFGEGSWLTVV.